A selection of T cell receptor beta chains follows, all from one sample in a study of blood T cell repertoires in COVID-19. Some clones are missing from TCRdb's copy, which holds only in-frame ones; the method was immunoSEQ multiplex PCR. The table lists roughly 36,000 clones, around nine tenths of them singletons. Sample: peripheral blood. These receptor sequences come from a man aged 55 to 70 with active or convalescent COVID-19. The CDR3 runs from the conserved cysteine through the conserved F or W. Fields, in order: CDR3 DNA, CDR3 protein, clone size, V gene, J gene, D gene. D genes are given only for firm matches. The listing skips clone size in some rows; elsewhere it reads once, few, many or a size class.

CDR3 DNA: TGCGCCAGCAGCTTGGCCCTCGGGTCTGACAGGGTATATAATTCACCCCTCCACTTT
CDR3 protein: CASSLALGSDRVYNSPLHF
clone size: -
V gene: TRBV5-1
J gene: TRBJ1-6
D gene: TRBD1

CDR3 DNA: TGTGCCAGCAAAACAGGACCCATCTCCTACGAGCAGTACTTC
CDR3 protein: CASKTGPISYEQYF
clone size: few
V gene: TRBV6-5
J gene: TRBJ2-7
D gene: -

CDR3 DNA: TGTGCCAGCAGTGAAGGTGGGACACAAAAAGGGCTATACGAGCAGTACTTC
CDR3 protein: CASSEGGTQKGLYEQYF
clone size: once
V gene: TRBV6-1
J gene: TRBJ2-7
D gene: -

CDR3 DNA: TGTGCCAGCAGTTGGGACACCAACTATGGCTACACCTTC
CDR3 protein: CASSWDTNYGYTF
clone size: -
V gene: TRBV7-2
J gene: TRBJ1-2
D gene: -

CDR3 DNA: TGCAGCGTTGCGGAGGGATGGATCACAGATACGCAGTATTTT
CDR3 protein: CSVAEGWITDTQYF
clone size: -
V gene: TRBV29-1
J gene: TRBJ2-3
D gene: -

CDR3 DNA: TGTGCCAGCAGTAAGGGACTAGCGGGAGCTGGGGAGACCCAGTACTTC
CDR3 protein: CASSKGLAGAGETQYF
clone size: few
V gene: TRBV25-1
J gene: TRBJ2-5
D gene: TRBD2

CDR3 DNA: TGCGCCAGCAGGTTTAACAGGGCGAACACTGAAGCTTTCTTT
CDR3 protein: CASRFNRANTEAFF
clone size: -
V gene: TRBV5-1
J gene: TRBJ1-1
D gene: -

CDR3 DNA: TGTGCCAGCAGACGAGACAGCTTGAACACTGAAGCTTTCTTT
CDR3 protein: CASRRDSLNTEAFF
clone size: -
V gene: TRBV13
J gene: TRBJ1-1
D gene: -

CDR3 DNA: TGTGCCAGCAGTTTAAGCCCCGGGAGCTATGGCTACACCTTC
CDR3 protein: CASSLSPGSYGYTF
clone size: -
V gene: TRBV28
J gene: TRBJ1-2
D gene: -

CDR3 DNA: TGTGCCAGCAGGTATACAGGGGTTCGCACTGAAGCTTTCTTT
CDR3 protein: CASRYTGVRTEAFF
clone size: once
V gene: TRBV5-8
J gene: TRBJ1-1
D gene: TRBD1

CDR3 DNA: TGTGCCAGCAGCGCGGGACTAACCAACAATGAGCAGTTCTTC
CDR3 protein: CASSAGLTNNEQFF
clone size: -
V gene: TRBV11-3
J gene: TRBJ2-1
D gene: TRBD2

CDR3 DNA: TGTGCCAGCAGCTTAGATGGGCAGGAGGGGGATACGCAGTATTTT
CDR3 protein: CASSLDGQEGDTQYF
clone size: -
V gene: TRBV7-2
J gene: TRBJ2-3
D gene: -

CDR3 DNA: TGTGCCACCAGTGATAACAGGGGGCTAGGCGACAATCAGCCCCAGCATTTT
CDR3 protein: CATSDNRGLGDNQPQHF
clone size: -
V gene: TRBV24-1
J gene: TRBJ1-5
D gene: TRBD1

CDR3 DNA: TGTGCCAGCAGCTTCGGAGGGAATAATGAAAAACTGTTTTTT
CDR3 protein: CASSFGGNNEKLFF
clone size: -
V gene: TRBV7-2
J gene: TRBJ1-4
D gene: -

CDR3 DNA: TGTGCCAGCAGCTTAAATAGCGGGAGTCTAGGTGAGCAGTTCTTC
CDR3 protein: CASSLNSGSLGEQFF
clone size: -
V gene: TRBV7-2
J gene: TRBJ2-1
D gene: TRBD2

CDR3 DNA: TGCGCCAGCAGCCAAGAGGACAGGGGCGACTATGGCTACACCTTC
CDR3 protein: CASSQEDRGDYGYTF
clone size: -
V gene: TRBV4-3
J gene: TRBJ1-2
D gene: TRBD1

CDR3 DNA: TGTGCCAGCAGCTTAGATAACAGGGGGGGAAACACCATATATTTT
CDR3 protein: CASSLDNRGGNTIYF
clone size: -
V gene: TRBV7-2
J gene: TRBJ1-3
D gene: TRBD1

CDR3 DNA: TGCGCCAGCAGCCGAAGTATTAGCGGGGGGGTCACCGGGGAGCTGTTTTTT
CDR3 protein: CASSRSISGGVTGELFF
clone size: -
V gene: TRBV4-1
J gene: TRBJ2-2
D gene: TRBD2

CDR3 DNA: TGCGCCAGCCGCCTGGGACAGGGAACGGGCCAGCCCCAGCATTTT
CDR3 protein: CASRLGQGTGQPQHF
clone size: -
V gene: TRBV10-2
J gene: TRBJ1-5
D gene: TRBD1

CDR3 DNA: TGCAGCGTTGAAGTCCGGAGGAGCGGCGGGTACCAAGAGACCCAGTACTTC
CDR3 protein: CSVEVRRSGGYQETQYF
clone size: -
V gene: TRBV29-1
J gene: TRBJ2-5
D gene: -

CDR3 DNA: TGCGCCAGCAGCTTCGGCGGGAACACTGAAGCTTTCTTT
CDR3 protein: CASSFGGNTEAFF
clone size: -
V gene: TRBV5-1
J gene: TRBJ1-1
D gene: -

CDR3 DNA: TGCGCCAGCAGCACCGGACAGGGCTCCTACGAGCAGTACTTC
CDR3 protein: CASSTGQGSYEQYF
clone size: -
V gene: TRBV5-1
J gene: TRBJ2-7
D gene: TRBD1

CDR3 DNA: TGTGCCAGCAGCCAAGTGGGCTTTGCCTCCGAGCAGTACTTC
CDR3 protein: CASSQVGFASEQYF
clone size: once
V gene: TRBV14
J gene: TRBJ2-7
D gene: -

CDR3 DNA: TGTGCCAGCAGCCAACGAGACCGGAGCGGGAGGGTCTACAATGAGCAGTTCTTC
CDR3 protein: CASSQRDRSGRVYNEQFF
clone size: once
V gene: TRBV3-1/TRBV3-2
J gene: TRBJ2-1
D gene: TRBD2

CDR3 DNA: TGCGCCAGCAGCCCCGACAGGTTCAATGGCTACACCTTC
CDR3 protein: CASSPDRFNGYTF
clone size: -
V gene: TRBV10-1
J gene: TRBJ1-2
D gene: -

CDR3 DNA: TGTGCCAGCAGTTACTCGAACAGGGTGGATCAGCCCCAGCATTTT
CDR3 protein: CASSYSNRVDQPQHF
clone size: few
V gene: TRBV6-5
J gene: TRBJ1-5
D gene: -

CDR3 DNA: TGTGCCAGTGACCAGACAGGGAGAACTGAAGCTTTCTTT
CDR3 protein: CASDQTGRTEAFF
clone size: -
V gene: TRBV19
J gene: TRBJ1-1
D gene: TRBD1